Sequencing of this T cell receptor (beta chain) was carried out in a study of CD8+CD57+ T cells in acquired aplastic anemia. Study context: Sorted CD4+ and CD8+ cells yielded about 2.9 ug of DNA on average.

Germline trimming cut 5 bases from V and 3 bases from J; bases unmatched to any gene: 7. The CDR3 length is 15 residues. From germline, CDR1 is MDHEN and CDR2 SYDVKM. The study, taken as a whole, reports: Overlapping CD8+ CDR3 repertoires of patients and controls contained approximately 29 shared sequences. Patients showed no significant difference from controls in CD8+ Simpson's diversity.

The table lists this clonotype with a count of one. Its antigen is not known. The template used for profiling TCR beta VDJ and CDR3 was genomic DNA. In TCRdb, the reads were re-called with MiXCR into one record per CDR3 protein. The sample lists around 250,000 distinct CDR3 sequences, 45% to 65% seen once, with approximately 8% in the top ten. This receptor was obtained from a human donor with severe aplastic anemia or a healthy control (not recorded which). The specimen sequenced was sorted CD4+, CD8+, or CD8+CD57+ T cells (not recorded which) from PBMCs. This sequence joins TRBV28 and TRBJ1-5, with 7 bases identical to TRBD1. The CDR3 loop is CASSPTGTVNQPQHF. CDR3 bases: TGTGCCAGCAGTCCAACCGGGACAGTCAATCAGCCCCAGCATTTT.